What follows are 20 T cell receptor beta chains derived from one specimen sequenced in a study of T-cell memory formation after mild COVID-19. TCRdb re-called the 5' RACE reads with MiXCR, one entry per CDR3 protein. The data hold a few hundred thousand distinct CDR3 sequences, with roughly an eighth observed a single time. The sample comprised PBMCs or a T cell subset sorted from them (not recorded which). These receptors came from a man aged 18 to 35 who had mild COVID-19 (a few samples of this study predate the infection). Cell type and time point are not known.

The rearrangement uses TRBV19 and TRBJ1-3; TRBD1 is a possible D gene (5 bases). CDR3 length: 17 residues. Trimming took off 7 bases at V and 4 bases at J, with 23 bases between the two ends. Germline V lookup: CDR1 LNHDA, CDR2 SQIVND (reference sequence). The CDR3 DNA follows: TGTGCCAGTACCTGGGGCCGCTTTTTTCTCGTCGGAAACACCATATATTTT. It codes for CASTWGRFFLVGNTIYF. The full variable domain, with the rest looked up from reference TRBV19 and TRBJ1-3, is DGGITQSPKYLFRKEGQNVTLSCEQNLNHDAMYWYRQDPGQGLRLIYYSQIVNDFQKGDIAEGYSVSREKKESFPLTVTSAQKNPTAFYLCASTWGRFFLVGNTIYFGEGSWLTVV.

This clonotype showed up just a few times. The chain combines TRBV29-1 with TRBJ2-3; D could derive from TRBD1 or TRBD2 (5 bases each). Trimming cost V 3 bases and J 5 bases, with 9 bases left between them. The CDR3 length is 12 residues. Germline V gene lookup returns CDR1 SQVTM and CDR2 ANQGSEA. The CDR3 is CSVEGDEDTQYF. Written as DNA, the CDR3 is TGCAGCGTTGAGGGGGATGAAGATACGCAGTATTTT.

This chain connects TRBV10-3 to TRBJ2-5, with 8 bases identical to TRBD2. J lost 3 bases, V lost 2 bases, and 11 bases had no gene match. CDR3 length: 17 amino acids. The germline V gene encodes CDR1 ENHRY and CDR2 SYGVKD. The CDR3 nucleotides are TGTGCCATCAGTGAGCCGACTGCGGGACTAGTCAAAGAGACCCAGTACTTC. This translates into CAISEPTAGLVKETQYF.

The table lists this clonotype with a few counts. The chain links TRBV5-6 to TRBJ2-7; D not resolved. Looked up from germline, CDR1 is SGHDT and CDR2 is YYEEEE. CDR3 length: 12 residues. The V end was cut by 3 bases, the J end by 2 bases, with 6 bases between. The CDR3 sequence: CASSSIPYEQYF. The CDR3 region has the DNA TGTGCCAGCAGCTCCATACCCTACGAGCAGTACTTC.

The chain employs TRBV9 and TRBJ2-6; D not certain. Germline V gives CDR1 SGDLS, CDR2 YYNGEE. V was pared by 4 bases and J by 0 bases, with 14 bases between. The CDR3 length is 17 residues. The CDR3, as DNA: TGTGCCAGCAGCCCTTCCCGGGTACCCTCTGGGGCCAACGTCCTGACTTTC. Its translation is CASSPSRVPSGANVLTF.

The CDR3 coding sequence is TGCGCCAGCAGCTACGACAACGTCTACGAGCGGCAGTACTTC. This gives the protein CASSYDNVYERQYF. The V and J genes are TRBV5-1 and TRBJ2-7, with D hard to call. Germline-derived CDR1 and CDR2 are SGHRS and YFSETQ. V shed 3 bases and J shed 9 bases, with 19 bases lying between them. The CDR3 consists of 14 residues.

This clonotype came up a few times. This chain connects TRBV3-1 to TRBJ1-2; no definite D call. Germline V gene data show CDR1 as LGHDT and CDR2 as YNNKEL (reference sequence). The CDR3 is 12 residues long. Trimming removed 0 bases at V and 5 bases at J, with 4 bases between. CDR3 coding DNA: TGTGCCAGCAGCCAAGACAGATATGGCTACACCTTC. Translated: CASSQDRYGYTF.

The rearrangement uses TRBV7-2 and TRBJ2-5, with D hard to call. CDR3 length: 13 residues. The germline gives CDR1 SGHTA, CDR2 FQGNSA. With 5 bases removed from V and 3 bases from J, the gap between germline ends came to 10 bases. CDR3 sequence: CASSPGIEETQYF. As DNA, the CDR3 is TGTGCCAGCAGCCCTGGGATCGAAGAGACCCAGTACTTC.

The chain uses TRBV3-1 and TRBJ2-1, with D perhaps TRBD2 (6 bases). The CDR3 length is 14 residues. Germline assignment: CDR1 LGHDT and CDR2 YNNKEL (reference sequence). V shed 4 bases and J shed 2 bases, with 9 bases lying between them. The CDR3 DNA is TGTGCCAGCAGCCCTCGGACTACCTACAATGAGCAGTTCTTC. It is translated as CASSPRTTYNEQFF.

The chain has TRBV7-2 and TRBJ1-5; no definite D call. The CDR3 covers 14 residues. CDR1 is SGHTA, CDR2 FQGNSA, per germline. Deletions cut 1 base from V and 9 bases from J, with 13 bases between. The CDR3 here is CASSLDPGIRPQHF. DNA of the CDR3: TGTGCCAGCAGCTTAGATCCCGGCATTCGGCCCCAGCATTTT.

The chain links TRBV7-2 to TRBJ2-7; D might be TRBD2 (6 bases). In germline, CDR1 is SGHTA, CDR2 FQGNSA. The CDR3 consists of 13 residues. The V gene lost 5 bases and the J gene lost 3 bases, with 11 bases spanning the gap. The CDR3 nucleotides are TGTGCCAGCAGCCCCCGGGACTTCTACGAGCAGTACTTC. Translation gives CASSPRDFYEQYF.

This clonotype turned up a few times. The chain carries TRBV7-9 and TRBJ2-7; D may be TRBD1 or TRBD2 (5 bases each). CDR1 is SEHNR and CDR2 is FQNEAQ in the germline V gene (reference sequence). Trimming removed 5 bases at V and 7 bases at J, with 12 bases between. This CDR3 contains 12 residues. CDR3 bases: TGTGCCAGCAGCACCGGGACCCTAGAGCAGTACGTC. Translated: CASSTGTLEQYV.

The chain uses TRBV5-1 and TRBJ1-5; the D is unclear. CDR3 length equals 15 residues. Germline CDR1 and CDR2: SGHRS and YFSETQ. With 1 base removed from V and 7 bases from J, the gap between germline ends came to 15 bases. CDR3 sequence (DNA): TGCGCCAGCAGCTTGAGCCCAGACGTGGGCCAGCCCCAGCATTTT. Its protein is CASSLSPDVGQPQHF.

The chain joins TRBV7-3 to TRBJ2-2; TRBD2 aligns across 11 bases. Trimming took 4 bases from V and 3 from J; bases not matched to a gene: 1. CDR1 SGHTA and CDR2 FQGTGA come from the germline V gene. The CDR3 loop spans 15 amino acids. CDR3 sequence: CASSSGLADTGELFF. CDR3 DNA sequence: TGTGCCAGCAGCTCGGGACTAGCGGACACCGGGGAGCTGTTTTTT.

CDR3 sequence: CASRWTGGVGEQFF. CDR3 nucleotides: TGTGCCAGCAGGTGGACAGGCGGGGTGGGTGAGCAGTTCTTC. V is TRBV12-3 or TRBV12-4 and J is TRBJ2-1; weak D call: TRBD1 (7 bases). With 6 bases removed from V and 9 bases from J, the gap between germline ends came to 18 bases. The CDR3 has 14 residues.

This clonotype was found a few times. The V call is TRBV12-3 or TRBV12-4, the J call TRBJ2-7; D is uncertain. The CDR3 is made up of 14 amino acids. Trimming shortened V by 6 bases and J by 12 bases, and 24 bases separated the two germline ends. DNA for the CDR3: TGTGCCAGCAGACCCTCGGGTGGAACCCCAAGGCTGTACTTC. Its translation: CASRPSGGTPRLYF.

At least ten counts were recorded for this clonotype. The chain joins TRBV7-8 to TRBJ2-2; perhaps D is TRBD1 or TRBD2 (5 bases each). V was trimmed by 3 bases and J by 6 bases, leaving 14 bases between them. Germline V gene data show CDR1 as SGHVS and CDR2 as FQNEAQ. This CDR3 has 15 amino acids. The CDR3 DNA reads as TGTGCCAGCAGCTTTCAGGGAGTGTCGGCCGGGGAGCTGTTTTTT. Translation gives CASSFQGVSAGELFF.

The rearrangement links TRBV18 to TRBJ1-6; D is unresolved. V was pared by 5 bases and J by 5 bases, with 13 bases between. Germline V gives CDR1 KGHSH, CDR2 LQKENI. This CDR3 region has 15 residues. In nucleotides, the CDR3 is TGTGCCAGCTCAACCTCGTGGACGGATAATTCACCCCTCCACTTT. Encoded protein: CASSTSWTDNSPLHF. Full variable domain (outside the CDR3, taken from reference TRBV18 and TRBJ1-6): NAGVMQNPRHLVRRRGQEARLRCSPMKGHSHVYWYRQLPEEGLKFMVYLQKENIIDESGMPKERFSAEFPKEGPSILRIQQVVRGDSAAYFCASSTSWTDNSPLHFGNGTRLTVT.

This clonotype was counted between two and nine times. This rearrangement joins TRBV5-6 to TRBJ2-3, with D possibly matching TRBD2 (6 bases). The CDR3 loop spans 14 amino acids. The V and J ends lost 2 bases and 5 bases respectively, with 12 bases between them. Per germline, CDR1 SGHDT and CDR2 YYEEEE. In DNA form, the CDR3 reads TGTGCCAGCAGCTTAATCGGACTACGAGATACGCAGTATTTT. This gives the protein CASSLIGLRDTQYF.

The gene calls are TRBV6-5 and TRBJ1-5; D unresolved. Trimming removed 6 bases from V and 2 bases from J, with 20 bases in between. The CDR3 contains 17 residues. Germline CDR1 and CDR2: MNHEY and SVGAGI. Written as DNA, the CDR3 is TGTGCCAGCAGACCTGTACGGACGGGAGCGGGCAATCAGCCCCAGCATTTT. Translation: CASRPVRTGAGNQPQHF.